This T cell receptor beta chain was identified during a study of T-cell memory formation after mild COVID-19. V lost 4 bases and J lost 9, with 9 bases in between. The CDR3 loop spans 11 amino acids. The germline V gene has CDR1 LGHDT and CDR2 YNNKEL (reference sequence). Study results and caveats: Clones contracting day 15 to 85 were balanced CD4/CD8; later expanders leaned CD4+.

TCRdb passed the 5' RACE reads through MiXCR, listing each CDR3 protein once. The sample shows under 700,000 distinct CDR3 sequences, just over 20% of them seen only once. On this clonotype: Its antigen is as yet unknown.

The chain carries TRBV3-1 and TRBJ1-1; D is possibly TRBD1 (6 bases). The sequence was obtained from an adult woman who had mild COVID-19 (a few samples of this study predate the infection). Cell type and time point are not known. Source material: PBMCs or a T cell subset sorted from them (not recorded which). The CDR3 region has the DNA TGTGCCAGCAGCCGAGGGGGTCAAGCTTTCTTT. This encodes CASSRGGQAFF.